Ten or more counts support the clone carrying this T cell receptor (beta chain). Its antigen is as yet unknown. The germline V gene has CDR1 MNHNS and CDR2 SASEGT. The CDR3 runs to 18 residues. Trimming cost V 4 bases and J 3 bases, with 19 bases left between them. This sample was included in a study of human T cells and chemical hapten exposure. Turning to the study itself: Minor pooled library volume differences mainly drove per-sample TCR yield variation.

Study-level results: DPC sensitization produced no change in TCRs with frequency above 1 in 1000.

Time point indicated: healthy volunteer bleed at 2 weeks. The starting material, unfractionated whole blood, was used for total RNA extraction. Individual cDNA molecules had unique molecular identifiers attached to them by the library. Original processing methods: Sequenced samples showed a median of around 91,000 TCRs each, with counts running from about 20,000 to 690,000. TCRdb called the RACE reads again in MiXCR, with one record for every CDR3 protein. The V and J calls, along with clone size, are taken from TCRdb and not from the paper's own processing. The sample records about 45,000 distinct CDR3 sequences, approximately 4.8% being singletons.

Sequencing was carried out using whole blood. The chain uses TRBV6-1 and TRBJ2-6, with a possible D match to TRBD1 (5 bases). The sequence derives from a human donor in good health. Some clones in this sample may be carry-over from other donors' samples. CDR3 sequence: CASSALTGSSGGANVLTF. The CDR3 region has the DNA TGTGCCAGCAGTGCCCTTACAGGCTCGTCGGGTGGGGCCAACGTCCTGACTTTC.